The sequence of this T cell receptor (beta chain) was determined in a study of blood T cells in healthy people across ages. Regarding the study as a whole: Lack of knowledge of donor CMV status possibly confounded expanded clonotype changes. A roughly linear age-dependent decrease characterized TCR beta diversity per million T cells. TCR beta diversity tracked closely with naive T cell percentage.

A second PCR, run for about 7 to 11 cycles, used a sample-barcoded 5' primer plus a J-beta primer mix. Sequencing of every sample gave 2.5 million or more CDR3-containing paired-end reads. One entry per CDR3 protein results from TCRdb running MiXCR on the 5' RACE reads. The sample carries 1.2 million to 1.5 million distinct CDR3 sequences, around 39% recorded once. Germline V gene data show CDR1 as DFQATT and CDR2 as SNEGSKA (reference sequence). This CDR3 comprises 14 residues. V lost 5 bases and J 7 bases, leaving 20 bases between the germline ends. About this clonotype itself: What it recognizes is unknown.

This TCR was recovered from a woman under 30 in good health. Sequencing input: blood. The chain recombines TRBV20-1 with TRBJ1-1; a possible D gene is TRBD1 (5 bases). CDR3 DNA: TGCAGTGCTCGAAGAGGACAAGGGCTAGTTGAAGCTTTCTTT. It specifies CSARRGQGLVEAFF.